The 10 T cell receptor beta chains listed next were all sequenced from one sample in a study of early T cells in non-severe SARS-CoV-2 infection. TCRdb processed the 5' RACE reads anew with MiXCR; each CDR3 protein has one entry. Of tens of thousands of distinct CDR3 sequences listed, about 6.2% are singletons. Source material: whole blood. These receptors all stem from an adult who was a healthcare worker with PCR-confirmed SARS-CoV-2 infection or an uninfected control (not recorded which).

This clonotype is labeled as medium-sized. The chain uses TRBV28 and TRBJ2-3; D might be TRBD2 (5 bases). V was pared by 6 bases and J by 6 bases, with 19 bases between. The CDR3 runs 15 residues. Germline CDR1 reads MDHEN; CDR2 reads SYDVKM. The CDR3 nucleotides read TGTGCCAGCAGAAGGACGGGATCGTGGTGGGATACGCAGTATTTT. Protein product: CASRRTGSWWDTQYF.

This clonotype appeared a few times. The chain employs TRBV5-1 and TRBJ2-3, with D perhaps given as TRBD1 or TRBD2 (6 bases each). The CDR3 length is 15 residues. Trimming took 4 bases from V and 10 from J, leaving 22 bases between them. The germline CDR1 and CDR2 sequences are SGHRS and YFSETQ. This chain's CDR3 is CASSPGDTRLGSQYF. The CDR3 nucleotides are TGCGCCAGCAGCCCGGGGGACACCCGTTTGGGATCGCAGTATTTT.

The chain combines TRBV7-6 with TRBJ2-2; D perhaps matches TRBD2 (5 bases). Germline lookup yields CDR1 SGHVS and CDR2 FNYEAQ. The V end was cut by 2 bases, the J end by 5 bases, with 18 bases between. This CDR3 region has 17 residues. The CDR3 sequence is CASSLTGFAALTGELFF. DNA of the CDR3: TGTGCCAGCAGCTTAACGGGGTTCGCGGCCTTGACCGGGGAGCTGTTTTTT.

At least ten counts were recorded for this clonotype. This sequence joins TRBV12-3 or TRBV12-4 and TRBJ2-3; D gene ambiguous. This CDR3 comprises 16 residues. Deletions cut 5 bases from V and 6 bases from J, with 21 bases between. CDR3 in amino acids: CASSPNRMTHGDTQYF. CDR3 bases: TGTGCCAGCAGTCCAAACCGGATGACGCACGGGGATACGCAGTATTTT.

This clonotype has at least ten counts. The rearrangement uses TRBV11-2 and TRBJ2-7; TRBD1 aligns across 8 bases. The germline V gene has CDR1 SGHAT and CDR2 FQNNGV. The CDR3 sequence is 14 residues long. V lost 5 bases to trimming and J lost 2 bases; unmatched junction nucleotides: 5. CDR3: CASSLRGLTYEQYF. DNA of the CDR3: TGTGCCAGCAGCCTCAGGGGGCTCACCTACGAGCAGTACTTC.

This clonotype was seen repeatedly, ten times or more. The rearrangement joins TRBV11-2 to TRBJ2-7; 10 bases match TRBD2. CDR1 SGHAT and CDR2 FQNNGV come from the germline V gene. V shed 5 bases, J shed 2 bases, and the junction held 3 bases outside the gene matches. The CDR3 consists of 14 residues. CDR3 amino acids: CASSETSGPYEQYF. The DNA for the CDR3 is TGTGCCAGCAGCGAGACTAGCGGGCCCTACGAGCAGTACTTC.

This clonotype appeared many times. V and J are TRBV28 and TRBJ2-1; either TRBD1 or TRBD2 may fit D (5 bases each). This CDR3 is built from 15 residues. CDR1 MDHEN and CDR2 SYDVKM come from the germline V gene. Trimming removed 6 bases from V and 5 bases from J, with 17 bases in between. As DNA, the CDR3 is TGTGCCAGCAGCAGTACCGGGACGGCAAACAATGAGCAGTTCTTC. This encodes CASSSTGTANNEQFF.

The chain employs TRBV28 and TRBJ1-6; no firm D call. Germline V CDR1 and CDR2: MDHEN, SYDVKM. Trimming pared 3 bases from V and 7 bases from J, leaving 7 bases between. The CDR3 is made up of 13 amino acids. The CDR3 is CASSFIGNSPLHF. In nucleotides, the CDR3 is TGTGCCAGCAGTTTCATAGGGAATTCACCCCTCCACTTT.

V usage is TRBV20-1 and J usage is TRBJ2-2; 9 bases match TRBD1. CDR1 and CDR2 from the germline V gene are DFQATT and SNEGSKA (reference sequence). V trimming: 6 bases; J trimming: 3 bases; junction bases outside the gene matches: 5. The CDR3 has 14 amino acids. CDR3 sequence: CSAGDRGDTGELFF. The CDR3 bases are TGCAGTGCGGGTGACAGGGGGGACACCGGGGAGCTGTTTTTT.

This clonotype came up many times. The V call is TRBV5-6, the J call TRBJ2-3; D call uncertain. Germline V gene lookup returns CDR1 SGHDT and CDR2 YYEEEE. The CDR3 runs to 15 residues. Trimming pared 6 bases from V and 2 bases from J, leaving 16 bases between. CDR3 in DNA: TGTGCCAGCACCTCCCTAGTACGTGACACAGATACGCAGTATTTT. It codes for CASTSLVRDTDTQYF.